This entry is about one T cell receptor (beta chain). Germline V gene data show CDR1 as SGHNT and CDR2 as YENEEA. V dropped 3 bases and J dropped 5 bases, with 8 bases sitting between them. The CDR3 spans 13 residues. These data are taken from a study of control samples from healthy donors and cancer patients. The table came from immunoSEQ multiplex PCR; TCRdb's copy has only in-frame clones and leaves some out. The sample has roughly 80,000 clones; about 90% are singletons. The TCR sequence derives from a man in his forties or fifties in good health. Sequencing used blood. The chain joins TRBV11-3 to TRBJ2-1; D may match TRBD1 or TRBD2 (5 bases each). The CDR3 sequence is CASSLGDHNEQFF. CDR3 DNA: TGTGCCAGCAGCTTGGGGGACCACAATGAGCAGTTCTTC.